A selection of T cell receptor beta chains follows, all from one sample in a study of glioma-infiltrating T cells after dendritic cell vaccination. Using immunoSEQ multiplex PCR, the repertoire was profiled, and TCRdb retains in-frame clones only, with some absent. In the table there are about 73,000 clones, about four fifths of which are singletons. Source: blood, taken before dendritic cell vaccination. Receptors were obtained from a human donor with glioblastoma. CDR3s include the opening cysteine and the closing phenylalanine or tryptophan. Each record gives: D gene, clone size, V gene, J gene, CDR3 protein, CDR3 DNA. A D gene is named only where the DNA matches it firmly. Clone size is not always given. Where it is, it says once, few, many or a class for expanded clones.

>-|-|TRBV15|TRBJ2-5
CATSRDLPGQQETQYF
TGTGCCACCAGCAGAGATCTGCCAGGTCAACAAGAGACCCAGTACTTC
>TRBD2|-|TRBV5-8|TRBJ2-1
CASSLTSGRSIEQFF
TGTGCCAGCAGTTTGACTAGCGGGAGGAGTATTGAGCAGTTCTTC
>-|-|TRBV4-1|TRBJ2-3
CASSQDGAGPTDTQYF
TGCGCCAGCAGCCAAGATGGAGCAGGGCCCACAGATACGCAGTATTTT
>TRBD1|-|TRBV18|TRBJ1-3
CASSLGQDRSGNTIYF
TGTGCCAGCTCACTCGGACAGGACCGCTCTGGAAACACCATATATTTT
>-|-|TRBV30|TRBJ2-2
CAWSVPGSDTGELFF
TGTGCCTGGAGTGTACCCGGGAGCGACACCGGGGAGCTGTTTTTT
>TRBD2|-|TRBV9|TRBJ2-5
CASSASGGSETQYF
TGTGCCAGCAGCGCCAGCGGGGGGTCAGAGACCCAGTACTTC
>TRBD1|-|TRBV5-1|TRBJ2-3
CASSSPGQNTDTQYF
TGCGCCAGCAGCTCACCGGGACAGAACACAGATACGCAGTATTTT
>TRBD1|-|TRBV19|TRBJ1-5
CASEGQGSLNQPQHF
TGTGCCAGTGAGGGACAGGGGAGTCTCAATCAGCCCCAGCATTTT
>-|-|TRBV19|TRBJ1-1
CASSRAPLDSTEAFF
TGTGCCAGTAGTAGGGCCCCTCTTGACAGCACTGAAGCTTTCTTT
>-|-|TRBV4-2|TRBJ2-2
CASSEGTLGRELFF
TGTGCCAGCAGCGAGGGCACTCTAGGCAGGGAGCTGTTTTTT
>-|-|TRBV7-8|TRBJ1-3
CASSPRTGAGNTIYF
TGTGCCAGCAGCCCTCGGACGGGGGCTGGAAACACCATATATTTT
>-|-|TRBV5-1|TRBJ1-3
CASSHEGAAGNTIYF
TGCGCCAGCAGCCATGAAGGGGCGGCTGGAAACACCATATATTTT
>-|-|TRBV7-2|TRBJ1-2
CASSLDEGAGGYTF
TGTGCCAGCAGCTTAGACGAGGGCGCGGGCGGCTACACCTTC
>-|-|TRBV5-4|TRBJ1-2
CASSPRGGGQNYGYTF
TGTGCCAGCAGCCCCCGGGGAGGCGGCCAAAACTATGGCTACACCTTC
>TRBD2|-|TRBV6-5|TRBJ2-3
CASSSRSGRGTDTQYF
TGTGCCAGCAGTTCCCGTAGCGGGAGGGGTACAGATACGCAGTATTTT
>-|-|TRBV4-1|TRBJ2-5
CASSQASHPSGETQYF
TGCGCCAGCAGCCAAGCTTCCCACCCCTCGGGGGAGACCCAGTACTTC
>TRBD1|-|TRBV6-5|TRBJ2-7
CASSRLWDSSYEQYF
TGTGCCAGCAGTCGCCTTTGGGACAGCTCCTACGAGCAGTACTTC
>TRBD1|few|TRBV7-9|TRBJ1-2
CASSKPGQTPRGYTF
TGTGCCAGCAGCAAACCGGGACAGACGCCTCGGGGCTACACCTTC
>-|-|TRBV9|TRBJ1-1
CASSPAQGRTEAFF
TGTGCCAGCAGCCCGGCCCAGGGGCGGACTGAAGCTTTCTTT
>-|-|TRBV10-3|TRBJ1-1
CATQPSGQLGTEAFF
TGTGCCACCCAACCATCTGGGCAGCTCGGCACTGAAGCTTTCTTT
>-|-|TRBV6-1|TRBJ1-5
CASDRLRAQPQHF
TGTGCCAGCGACCGACTAAGGGCTCAGCCCCAGCATTTT
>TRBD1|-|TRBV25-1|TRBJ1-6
CASRGTGGNSPLHF
TGTGCCAGCAGGGGAACAGGGGGTAATTCACCCCTCCACTTT
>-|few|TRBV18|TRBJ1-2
CASSPPVGTYGYTF
TGTGCCAGCTCACCACCGGTCGGGACTTATGGCTACACCTTC
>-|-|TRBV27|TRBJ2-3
CASSLKYGLTDTQYF
TGTGCCAGCAGTTTAAAGTACGGACTCACAGATACGCAGTATTTT
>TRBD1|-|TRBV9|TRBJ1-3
CASSAGQGPNSGNTIYF
TGTGCCAGCAGCGCGGGACAGGGGCCAAACTCTGGAAACACCATATATTTT
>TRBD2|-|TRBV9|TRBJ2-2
CASSAREGSFGELFF
TGTGCCAGCAGCGCAAGGGAGGGTAGCTTCGGGGAGCTGTTTTTT
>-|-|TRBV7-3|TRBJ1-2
CASSGTGNYGYTF
TGTGCCAGCAGCGGTACAGGGAACTATGGCTACACCTTC
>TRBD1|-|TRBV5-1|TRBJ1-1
CASSQGTGSNTEAFF
TGCGCCAGCAGCCAAGGGACAGGGAGTAACACTGAAGCTTTCTTT
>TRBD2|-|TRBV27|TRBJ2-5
CASSLLGGETQYF
TGTGCCAGCAGTTTGTTGGGGGGGGAGACCCAGTACTTC
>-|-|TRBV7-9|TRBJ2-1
CASSLPGAYNEQFF
TGTGCCAGCAGCTTACCAGGGGCCTACAATGAGCAGTTCTTC
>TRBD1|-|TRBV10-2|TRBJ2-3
CASRGWWTEGGTTDTQYF
TGCGCCAGCAGGGGCTGGTGGACGGAAGGGGGCACCACAGATACGCAGTATTTT
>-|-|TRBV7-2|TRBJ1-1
CAGSSRGYVGTEAFF
TGTGCCGGCAGCTCAAGGGGGTACGTCGGCACTGAAGCTTTCTTT
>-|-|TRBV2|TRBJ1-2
CAGAYSGYTF
TGTGCCGGGGCCTATTCTGGCTACACCTTC
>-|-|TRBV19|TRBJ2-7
CASSIESGSYEQYF
TGTGCCAGTAGTATAGAATCGGGGTCCTACGAGCAGTACTTC
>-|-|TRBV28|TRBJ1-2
CASSLQGAGYTF
TGTGCCAGCAGTTTGCAAGGGGCTGGCTACACCTTC
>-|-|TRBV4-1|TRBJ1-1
CASSQGRVRGAREAFF
TGCGCCAGCAGCCAAGGTCGTGTCAGGGGCGCCCGAGAAGCTTTCTTT
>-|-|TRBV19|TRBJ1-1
CASSIFRGVTTEAFF
TGTGCCAGTAGTATTTTCCGGGGGGTGACGACTGAAGCTTTCTTT
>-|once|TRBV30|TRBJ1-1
CAWRRLAGFTEAFF
TGTGCCTGGAGGCGGCTCGCAGGGTTCACTGAAGCTTTCTTT
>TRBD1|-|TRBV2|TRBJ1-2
CASSSRPGTGAGYTF
TGTGCCAGCAGTTCACGTCCCGGGACAGGGGCGGGCTACACCTTC
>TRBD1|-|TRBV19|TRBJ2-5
CASSAIPGQGRETQYF
TGTGCCAGTAGCGCCATACCGGGACAGGGGCGGGAGACCCAGTACTTC
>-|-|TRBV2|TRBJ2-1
CASSEAQFHEQFF
TGTGCCAGCAGTGAAGCGCAGTTCCATGAGCAGTTCTTC
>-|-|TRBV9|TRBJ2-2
CASSVDLGTGNTGELFF
TGTGCCAGCAGCGTAGATCTCGGGACTGGGAACACCGGGGAGCTGTTTTTT
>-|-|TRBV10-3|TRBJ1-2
CAITGTVANYGYTF
TGTGCCATCACCGGGACTGTCGCTAACTATGGCTACACCTTC
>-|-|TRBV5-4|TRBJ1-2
CATSTTGSNYGYTF
TGTGCCACCTCAACGACCGGGTCTAACTATGGCTACACCTTC
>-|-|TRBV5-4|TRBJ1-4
CASSENQGVANEKLFF
TGTGCCAGCAGCGAAAACCAGGGTGTGGCTAATGAAAAACTGTTTTTT
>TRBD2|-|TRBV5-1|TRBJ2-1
CASSLRTSGGNEQFF
TGCGCCAGCAGCCTGCGGACTAGCGGAGGGAATGAGCAGTTCTTC